This TCR beta chain was documented in a study of CD8 T cell repertoires and HIV-1 epitope variants. Overall study context: 1M T cells were kept uncultured as a baseline.

Points on this clone: Its antigen is still unknown.

The CDR3 is 13 amino acids. In germline, CDR1 is MRHNA, CDR2 SNTAGT. V was cut by 5 bases and J by 1 base, with 6 bases left in between. Measured with immunoSEQ multiplex PCR; TCRdb has only the in-frame clones, and not every one. This table holds fewer than 5,500 clones, about 70% found once. Material: cultured CD8+ T cells derived from PBMCs. This chain links TRBV6-4 with TRBJ1-5; D is uncertain. The clonotype comes from a male donor with HIV. CDR3 amino acids: CASSPDSNQPQHF. Here the CDR3 DNA reads TGTGCCAGCAGTCCGGACAGCAATCAGCCCCAGCATTTT.